These 25 T cell receptor beta chains share one sample of origin, sequenced in a study of HIV-infected patients and healthy controls. Reverse transcription used about 500 ng RNA and constant-region primers for alpha and beta. Using multiplexing indices, alpha and beta chain libraries were generated apart by chain-specific third strand synthesis. TCRdb ran MiXCR on the 5' RACE reads and lists one entry per CDR3 protein. The sample lists 10,000 to 12,000 distinct CDR3 sequences; just over 8% were seen once. All unsorted peripheral T cells were captured because whole blood was used without fractionation. Source material: blood. The receptor set was obtained from an adult in good health.

This clonotype qualifies as medium-sized. This rearrangement joins TRBV7-2 to TRBJ2-3; TRBD2 aligns across 7 bases. V dropped 3 bases and J dropped 6; count of bases not matched to a gene: 24. This CDR3 region has 20 residues. The germline CDR1 and CDR2 sequences are SGHTA and FQGNSA. The CDR3 spells CASSFEEVASGTYNRDTQYF. The CDR3 nucleotides are TGTGCCAGCAGCTTTGAGGAGGTTGCTAGCGGAACCTACAATAGGGATACGCAGTATTTT.

This clonotype is medium-sized by share. This rearrangement joins TRBV7-8 to TRBJ2-5; D may be TRBD1 (6 bases). V was shortened by 4 bases and J by 7 bases, with 16 bases between the two germline ends. The germline V gene has CDR1 SGHVS and CDR2 FQNEAQ. CDR3 length: 14 residues. In nucleotides, the CDR3 is TGTGCCAGCAGCTCGGCAGGAACCAGGGGGACCCAGTACTTC. It specifies CASSSAGTRGTQYF.

The chain couples TRBV3-1 to TRBJ1-1; D remains ambiguous. The CDR3 covers 16 residues. Germline values: CDR1 LGHDT, CDR2 YNNKEL (reference sequence). V shed 0 bases and J shed 0 bases, with 11 bases lying between them. The CDR3 coding sequence is TGTGCCAGCAGCCAAGATCCTTACAGTCTGAACACTGAAGCTTTCTTT. Protein: CASSQDPYSLNTEAFF.

This clonotype was detected ten times or more. This chain links TRBV18 with TRBJ1-1; D is possibly TRBD1 (6 bases). The length of the CDR3 is 16 residues. The germline V gene encodes CDR1 KGHSH and CDR2 LQKENI. V gave up 2 bases and J gave up 1 base, with 14 bases separating them. The CDR3 nucleotides are TGTGCCAGCTCACCAAGGTCCGGGACACCGAACACTGAAGCTTTCTTT. Protein: CASSPRSGTPNTEAFF.

The CDR3 DNA sequence: TGTGCCAGCAGCCAACAGTTTGGCGCAGATACGCAGTATTTT. Its protein product is CASSQQFGADTQYF. This rearrangement joins TRBV3-1 to TRBJ2-3; D gene uncertain. This CDR3 spans 14 amino acids. Germline values: CDR1 LGHDT, CDR2 YNNKEL (reference sequence). V was cut by 2 bases and J by 4 bases, with 10 bases left in between.

The sample holds many counts of this clonotype. This chain uses TRBV7-7 with TRBJ2-1; D is perhaps TRBD2 (5 bases). The V end was cut by 2 bases, the J end by 2 bases, with 10 bases between. The CDR3 runs 15 residues. Per the germline V gene, CDR1 is SSHAT and CDR2 is FNYEAQ (reference sequence). CDR3 loop: CASSLFGITYNEQFF. The CDR3 DNA reads TGTGCCAGCAGCTTATTCGGGATAACCTACAATGAGCAGTTCTTC.

This clonotype ranks as medium-sized (0.01 to 0.1%). The chain has TRBV20-1 and TRBJ2-5; D remains unclear. The ends were cut back, 0 bases at V and 7 bases at J, with 18 bases in the middle. The CDR3 loop spans 15 amino acids. The germline CDR1 and CDR2 sequences are DFQATT and SNEGSKA (reference sequence). CDR3 bases: TGCAGTGCTAGAGATCTAGGGCCAAATATAGGGACCCAGTACTTC. This codes for CSARDLGPNIGTQYF.

The chain recombines TRBV6-5 with TRBJ1-5; 9 bases line up with TRBD1. The germline V gene encodes CDR1 MNHEY and CDR2 SVGAGI. This CDR3 comprises 14 residues. The CDR3 loop is CATGPRDRAEPQHF. In nucleotides, the CDR3 is TGTGCGACCGGACCGCGGGACAGGGCAGAGCCCCAGCATTTT.

This clonotype is categorized as medium-sized. The V call is TRBV2, the J call TRBJ1-5; D is uncertain. Germline CDR1 is SNHLY and CDR2 is FYNNEI. The CDR3 runs to 14 residues. The V end was cut by 2 bases, the J end by 2 bases, with 7 bases between. In DNA form, the CDR3 reads TGTGCCAGCAGTGAATCCCCAGGCAATCAGCCCCAGCATTTT. It yields the protein CASSESPGNQPQHF.

This clonotype is labeled as medium-sized (0.01 to 0.1%). The chain combines TRBV7-9 with TRBJ2-7; D gene uncertain. V lost 5 bases, J lost 3 bases, and 14 bases lay in between. The V gene's germline CDR1 is SEHNR and CDR2 FQNEAQ (reference sequence). This CDR3 comprises 14 residues. CDR3 sequence reads: CASSPGLSIYEQYF. DNA of the CDR3: TGTGCCAGCAGCCCCGGGCTTTCTATCTACGAGCAGTACTTC.

This clonotype was counted ten times or more. The chain couples TRBV12-3 or TRBV12-4 to TRBJ2-1, with 8 positions matching TRBD1. CDR3 length: 13 residues. The J segment lost 4 bases and the V segment lost 6 bases, leaving 2 bases of the junction unmatched. In DNA, the CDR3 is TGTGCCAGCAGGGACAGGGTTTACAATGAGCAGTTCTTC. Protein product: CASRDRVYNEQFF.

In this sample, this clonotype turned up a few times. The V and J genes are TRBV2 and TRBJ2-1; perhaps TRBD2 as D (7 bases). CDR1 SNHLY and CDR2 FYNNEI come from the germline V gene. This CDR3 comprises 15 residues. V was pared by 4 bases and J by 4 bases, with 14 bases between. CDR3 nucleotides: TGTGCCAGCAGTGGGGGGCTAGCGGATTACAATGAGCAGTTCTTC. Translation: CASSGGLADYNEQFF.

This clonotype has ten or more counts. The genes are TRBV5-1 and TRBJ2-7; 7 nucleotides agree with TRBD2. Looked up from germline, CDR1 is SGHRS and CDR2 is YFSETQ. Trimming at V came to 4 bases and at J to 3 bases, leaving 10 bases not matched to a gene. CDR3 length: 15 residues. The CDR3 loop is CASSPTGGYNYEQYF. For the CDR3, the DNA is TGCGCCAGCAGCCCCACCGGGGGGTACAACTACGAGCAGTACTTC.

The chain employs TRBV4-1 and TRBJ2-5, with D tentatively TRBD1 (5 bases). Germline V gene data show CDR1 as MGHRA and CDR2 as YSYEKL. Trimming cost V 1 base and J 3 bases, with 9 bases left between them. The CDR3 spans 14 residues. CDR3 loop: CASSQVGQEETQYF. Written as DNA, the CDR3 is TGCGCCAGCAGCCAAGTCGGACAAGAAGAGACCCAGTACTTC.

This clonotype was observed many times. The rearrangement links TRBV7-6 to TRBJ2-2; tentatively, D is TRBD1 or TRBD2 (5 bases each). V dropped 4 bases and J dropped 4 bases, with 16 bases sitting between them. The CDR3 contains 16 residues. Germline CDR1 is SGHVS and CDR2 is FNYEAQ. The DNA of the CDR3 is TGTGCCAGCAGCTCCATGAGGGGACCCACCACCGGGGAGCTGTTTTTT. It yields the protein CASSSMRGPTTGELFF. Full variable domain (outside the CDR3, taken from reference TRBV7-6 and TRBJ2-2): GAGVSQSPRYKVTKRGQDVALRCDPISGHVSLYWYRQALGQGPEFLTYFNYEAQQDKSGLPNDRFSAERPEGSISTLTIQRTEQRDSAMYRCASSSMRGPTTGELFFGEGSRLTVL.

This clonotype counts as medium-sized. The chain couples TRBV2 to TRBJ2-3; tentatively, D is TRBD2 (6 bases). CDR1 is SNHLY, CDR2 FYNNEI, per germline. The CDR3 is made up of 14 amino acids. V was shortened by 9 bases and J by 4 bases, with 17 bases between the two germline ends. In DNA form, the CDR3 reads TGTGCCAGGCAGCTCCGGGACTTGGCAGATACGCAGTATTTT. Its translation: CARQLRDLADTQYF.

The chain combines TRBV5-6 with TRBJ1-5; 8 bases line up with TRBD1. There are 16 residues in the CDR3. The ends lost 4 bases at V and 0 bases at J; junction bases unmatched: 6. The germline V gene encodes CDR1 SGHDT and CDR2 YYEEEE. The CDR3 reads CASSLGTGDSNQPQHF. The DNA for the CDR3 is TGTGCCAGCAGCCTAGGGACAGGAGATAGCAATCAGCCCCAGCATTTT. The variable domain in full, completed from reference TRBV5-6 and TRBJ1-5, reads DAGVTQSPTHLIKTRGQQVTLRCSPKSGHDTVSWYQQALGQGPQFIFQYYEEEERQRGNFPDRFSGHQFPNYSSELNVNALLLGDSALYLCASSLGTGDSNQPQHFGDGTRLSIL.

By share of the sample, this clonotype is medium-sized. The chain carries TRBV6-6 and TRBJ2-7, with a possible D match to TRBD2 (5 bases). V lost 10 bases and J lost 3, with 10 bases in between. This CDR3 is 11 amino acids long. Germline CDR1 MNHNY, CDR2 SVGAGI (reference sequence). The CDR3 loop is CATQDYYEQYF. In nucleotides, the CDR3 is TGTGCCACCCAAGACTACTACGAGCAGTACTTC.

In this sample, this clonotype is medium-sized. The rearrangement joins TRBV28 to TRBJ1-1, with D maybe TRBD1 (5 bases). V lost 3 bases, J lost 10 bases, and 21 bases lay in between. Germline V gene sequence: CDR1 MDHEN, CDR2 SYDVKM. The CDR3 is 15 residues long. The CDR3 region is CASSFLLGQEMGAFF. The CDR3 DNA sequence: TGTGCCAGCAGTTTCTTGTTGGGGCAGGAGATGGGAGCTTTCTTT.

This clonotype was observed a single time. V usage is TRBV12-3 or TRBV12-4 and J usage is TRBJ1-4; perhaps TRBD1 as D (5 bases). The CDR3 runs 13 residues. V lost 3 bases to trimming and J lost 4 bases, with 6 bases between them. The CDR3 sequence: CASSFDSNEKLFF. The CDR3 DNA sequence: TGTGCCAGCAGTTTCGACAGTAATGAAAAACTGTTTTTT.

The chain recombines TRBV19 with TRBJ1-4; D gene ambiguous. V lost 5 bases and J 8 bases, leaving 15 bases between the germline ends. Germline values: CDR1 LNHDA, CDR2 SQIVND (reference sequence). The CDR3 sequence is 14 residues long. CDR3 region: CASSPDYNPEKLFF. The CDR3 nucleotides are TGTGCCAGTAGTCCAGACTACAATCCGGAAAAACTGTTTTTT.

The V call is TRBV14, the J call TRBJ2-3, with 7 positions matching TRBD1. V lost 7 bases and J lost 2; bases outside the gene matches: 24. Germline CDR1 and CDR2: SGHDN and FVKESK. The CDR3 has 20 residues. CDR3 protein: CASKPHRGSNIRGNTDTQYF. The CDR3 DNA sequence: TGTGCCAGCAAGCCGCACAGGGGATCGAATATCCGAGGCAACACAGATACGCAGTATTTT.

In this sample, this clonotype turned up many times. This chain links TRBV6-1 with TRBJ1-6; tentative D call: TRBD1 (5 bases). Trimming removed 1 base at V and 5 bases at J, with 9 bases between. Germline V gene lookup returns CDR1 MNHNS and CDR2 SASEGT. This CDR3 is 15 amino acids long. The CDR3 loop is CASSEVEGDNSPLHF. The DNA for the CDR3 is TGTGCCAGCAGTGAAGTTGAAGGGGATAATTCACCCCTCCACTTT.

This clonotype has more than one count but fewer than ten. The chain links TRBV10-2 to TRBJ2-5; 8 nucleotides match TRBD1. The CDR3 loop spans 14 amino acids. The germline V gene encodes CDR1 WSHSY and CDR2 SAAADI. Trimming removed 5 bases from V and 2 bases from J; junction bases left unmatched: 4. The CDR3 loop reads CASSPDRAQETQYF. The CDR3 region has the DNA TGCGCCAGCAGTCCGGACAGGGCGCAAGAGACCCAGTACTTC.

This clonotype is labeled medium-sized. The V call is TRBV9, the J call TRBJ2-1, with TRBD2 matching over 8 bases. CDR1 is SGDLS and CDR2 is YYNGEE in the germline V gene. Trimming took 2 bases from V and 5 from J; bases not matched to a gene: 6. This CDR3 has 15 amino acids. As DNA, the CDR3 is TGTGCCAGCAGCGTTCTAGCGGGTGCTAACAATGAGCAGTTCTTC. This encodes CASSVLAGANNEQFF.